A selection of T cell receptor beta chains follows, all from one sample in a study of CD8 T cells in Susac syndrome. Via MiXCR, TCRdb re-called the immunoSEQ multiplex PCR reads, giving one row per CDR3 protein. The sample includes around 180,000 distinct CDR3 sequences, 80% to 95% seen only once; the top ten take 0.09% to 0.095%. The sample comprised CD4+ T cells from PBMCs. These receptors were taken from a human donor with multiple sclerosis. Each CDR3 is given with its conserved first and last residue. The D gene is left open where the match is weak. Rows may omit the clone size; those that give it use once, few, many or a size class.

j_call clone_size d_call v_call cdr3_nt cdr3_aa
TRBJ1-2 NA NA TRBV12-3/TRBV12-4 TGTGCCAGCAGTTTGGGGGCGGGGGGGCCGGGCTATGGCTACACCTTC CASSLGAGGPGYGYTF
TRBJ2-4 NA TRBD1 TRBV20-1 TGCAGTGCGCGGACAGGGAGCGCGAGCAAAAACATTCAGTACTTC CSARTGSASKNIQYF
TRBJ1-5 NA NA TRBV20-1 TGCAGTGCTAGTGTCAGGGTCGGGCAGCCCCAGCATTTT CSASVRVGQPQHF
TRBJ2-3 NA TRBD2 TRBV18 TGTGCCAGCTCACCAAATAGCGGGGGTTACACAGATACGCAGTATTTT CASSPNSGGYTDTQYF
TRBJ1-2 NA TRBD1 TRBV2 TGTGCCAGCACCCCGGGACAGGGGGACTATGGCTACACCTTC CASTPGQGDYGYTF
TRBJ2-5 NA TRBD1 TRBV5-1 TGCGCCAGCGGACGACAGGGCGACGAGACCCAGTACTTC CASGRQGDETQYF
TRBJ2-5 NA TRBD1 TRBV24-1 TGTGCCACCAGCTCACAGGGGGAGACCCAGTACTTC CATSSQGETQYF
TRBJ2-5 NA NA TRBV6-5 TGTGCCAGCAGTCAAGGGACTGGGGAGACCCAGTACTTC CASSQGTGETQYF
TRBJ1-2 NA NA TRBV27 TGTGCCAGCAGTGCAAGGGGGTTAGGCTATGGCTACACCTTC CASSARGLGYGYTF
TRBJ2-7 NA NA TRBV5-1 TGCGCCAGCAGCTGGGGTAACCGGGACTCAGAGCAGTACTTC CASSWGNRDSEQYF
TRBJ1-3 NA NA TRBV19 TGTGCCAGTTTATCCTCCGGCTCTGGAAACACCATATATTTT CASLSSGSGNTIYF
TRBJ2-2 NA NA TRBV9 TGTGCCAGCAGCGTAGTCGCCGGGGAGCTGTTTTTT CASSVVAGELFF
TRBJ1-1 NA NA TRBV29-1 TGCAGCGTGGGGGTCGAGGCCACTGAAGCTTTCTTT CSVGVEATEAFF
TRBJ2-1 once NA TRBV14 TGTGCCAGCAGCGACCAACTAGCCGGGTTTGGCTATGAGCAGTTCTTC CASSDQLAGFGYEQFF
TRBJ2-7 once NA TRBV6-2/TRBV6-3 TGTGCCAGCAGTCGATACGGACAGACTTACGAGCAGTACTTC CASSRYGQTYEQYF
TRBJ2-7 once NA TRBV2 TGTGCCAGCAGTCTTGAGGGGTACAGGACCTACGAGCAGTACTTC CASSLEGYRTYEQYF
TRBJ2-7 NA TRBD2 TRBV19 TGTGCCAGTAGAAAAACTAGCGCCTCCTACGAGCAGTACTTC CASRKTSASYEQYF
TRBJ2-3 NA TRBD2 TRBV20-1 TGCAGTGCTAGACTAGCGGGACCCACAGATACGCAGTATTTT CSARLAGPTDTQYF
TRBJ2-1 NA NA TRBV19 TGTGCCAGTAGTCGACTCGCACAGGGTACTTACAATGAGCAGTTCTTC CASSRLAQGTYNEQFF
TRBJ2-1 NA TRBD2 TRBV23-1 TGCGCCAGCAGTCAACCAAGGGTAGCGGGGGGGCGGTACAATGAGCAGTTCTTC CASSQPRVAGGRYNEQFF
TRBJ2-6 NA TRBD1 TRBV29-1 TGCAGCGTTGAGACAGGGGCTGGGGCCAACGTCCTGACTTTC CSVETGAGANVLTF
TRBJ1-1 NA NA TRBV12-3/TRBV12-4 TGTGCCAGCAGTTTAGCGTTAAGTCCAGCTTTCTTT CASSLALSPAFF
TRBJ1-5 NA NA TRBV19 TGTGCCAGTACTACGTCTAATCAGCCCCAGCATTTT CASTTSNQPQHF
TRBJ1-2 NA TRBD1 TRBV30 TGTGCCTGGAAACAGGGGGCGTGGGATGGCTACACCTTC CAWKQGAWDGYTF
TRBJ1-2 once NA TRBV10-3 TGTGCCATCAGTGGGACCTCACAATGGGGTGGCTACACCTTC CAISGTSQWGGYTF
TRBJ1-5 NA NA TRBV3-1 TGTGCCAGCAGCCAAGGAGGCGGAAACAATCAGCCCCAGCATTTT CASSQGGGNNQPQHF
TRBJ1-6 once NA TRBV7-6 TGTGCCAGCAGCTTAGAAGGAGGCAGATATTCACCCCTCCACTTT CASSLEGGRYSPLHF
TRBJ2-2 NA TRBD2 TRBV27 TGTGCCAGCAGTTTAAGACTAGCGGCCAACACCGGGGAGCTGTTTTTT CASSLRLAANTGELFF
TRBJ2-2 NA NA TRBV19 TGTGCCAGTAGTAGGGTCCGACGGGAGTTAGGCGGGGAGCTGTTTTTT CASSRVRRELGGELFF
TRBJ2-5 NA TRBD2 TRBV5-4 TGTGCCAGCAGCTCCGTCGGGGGGGAGACCCAGTACTTC CASSSVGGETQYF
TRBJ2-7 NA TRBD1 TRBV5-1 TGCGCCAGCAGCCGCGTGGGGGACAGAGGCGAGCAGTACTTC CASSRVGDRGEQYF
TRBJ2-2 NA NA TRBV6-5 TGTGCCAGCAGTTACGGGGTGGCCACCGGGGAGCTGTTTTTT CASSYGVATGELFF
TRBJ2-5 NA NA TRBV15 TGTGCCACCAGCAGAGATCAGGGTTGGGAAGAGACCCAGTACTTC CATSRDQGWEETQYF
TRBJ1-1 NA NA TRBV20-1 TGCAGTGCCCCGTCCCCTGGGGTGAACACTGAAGCTTTCTTT CSAPSPGVNTEAFF
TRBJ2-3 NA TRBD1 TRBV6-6 TGTGCCAGCAGTTACCCTCAGGGGGTAGGATTGGATACGCAGTATTTT CASSYPQGVGLDTQYF
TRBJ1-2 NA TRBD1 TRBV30 TGTGCCTGGAGTGAGGGACAGAGCTATGGCTACACCTTC CAWSEGQSYGYTF
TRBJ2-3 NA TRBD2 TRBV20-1 TGCAGTGCTAGAGCGTTCAAGCGGGGGGGCCGAGATACGCAGTATTTT CSARAFKRGGRDTQYF
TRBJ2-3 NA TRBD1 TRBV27 TGTGCCAGCAGTTTACAGGGGGCGCGAACAGATACGCAGTATTTT CASSLQGARTDTQYF
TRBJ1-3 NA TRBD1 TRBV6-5 TGTGCCAGCAGTTACTCGATATTGCCAGGGGGACCTGGAAACACCATATATTTT CASSYSILPGGPGNTIYF
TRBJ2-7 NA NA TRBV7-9 TGTGCCAGCAGTAACGCCCAGCGGACGCCCAACGAGCAGTACTTC CASSNAQRTPNEQYF
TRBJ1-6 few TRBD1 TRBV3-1 TGTGCCAGCAGGCCAGCGGACAGGGGGCAAATGTGGGCCCTCCACTTT CASRPADRGQMWALHF
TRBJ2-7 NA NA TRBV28 TGTGCCAGCAGTTTAACAGGGTTCGAGCAGTACTTC CASSLTGFEQYF
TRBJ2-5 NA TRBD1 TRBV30 TGTGCCTGGGGGGACAGGGGAGGACAAGGGACCCAGTACTTC CAWGDRGGQGTQYF
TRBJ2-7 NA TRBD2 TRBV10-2 TGCGCCAGCATTCCTAGCGGGAAGGGTCACGAGCAGTACTTC CASIPSGKGHEQYF
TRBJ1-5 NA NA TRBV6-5 TGTGCCAGCAGTTACTCGGGGGCAGGGATGGCTAATAGCAATCAGGCCCAGCATTTT CASSYSGAGMANSNQAQHF
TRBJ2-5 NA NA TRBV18 TGTGCCAGCTCACCAGGGATGGGGCAGCAAGAGACCCAGTACTTC CASSPGMGQQETQYF
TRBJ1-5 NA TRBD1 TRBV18 TGTGCCAGCTCACCAGCACAGGGGAGTCAGCCCCAGCATTTT CASSPAQGSQPQHF
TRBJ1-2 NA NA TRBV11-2 TGTGCCAGCAGCCCACCGACAGTCTTCTATGGCTACACCTTC CASSPPTVFYGYTF